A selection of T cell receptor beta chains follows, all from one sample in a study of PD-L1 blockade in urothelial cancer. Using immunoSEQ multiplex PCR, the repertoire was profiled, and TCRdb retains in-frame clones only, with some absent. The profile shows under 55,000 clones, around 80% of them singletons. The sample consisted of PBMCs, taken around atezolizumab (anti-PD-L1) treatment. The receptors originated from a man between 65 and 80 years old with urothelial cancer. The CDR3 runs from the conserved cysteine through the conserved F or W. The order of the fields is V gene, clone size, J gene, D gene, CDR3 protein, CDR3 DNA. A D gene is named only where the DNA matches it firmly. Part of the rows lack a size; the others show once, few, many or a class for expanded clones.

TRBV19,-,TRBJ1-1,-,CASSIRRNTEAFF,TGTGCCAGTAGTATACGGAGGAACACTGAAGCTTTCTTT
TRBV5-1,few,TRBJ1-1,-,CASSLASTGTEAFF,TGCGCCAGCAGCTTGGCGTCGACGGGCACTGAAGCTTTCTTT
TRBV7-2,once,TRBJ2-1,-,CASSLSSANEQFF,TGTGCCAGCAGCTTAAGTAGCGCCAATGAGCAGTTCTTC
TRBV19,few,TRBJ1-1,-,CASSTVPNTEAFF,TGTGCCAGTAGTACTGTCCCGAACACTGAAGCTTTCTTT
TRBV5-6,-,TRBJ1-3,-,CASSLAGVEGNTIYF,TGTGCCAGCAGCTTGGCGGGGGTGGAAGGAAACACCATATATTTT
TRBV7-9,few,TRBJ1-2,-,CASSLSTGVNYGYTF,TGTGCCAGCAGCTTATCGACAGGAGTTAACTATGGCTACACCTTC
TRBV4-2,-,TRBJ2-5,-,CASSQEAGSGETQYF,TGTGCCAGCAGCCAAGAAGCCGGGAGCGGAGAGACCCAGTACTTC
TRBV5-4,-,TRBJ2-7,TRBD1,CASSFDRADEQYF,TGTGCCAGCAGCTTCGACAGGGCCGACGAGCAGTACTTC
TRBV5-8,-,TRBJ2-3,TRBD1,CASSLAHRGGTDTQYF,TGTGCCAGCAGCTTAGCCCACAGGGGTGGGACAGATACGCAGTATTTT
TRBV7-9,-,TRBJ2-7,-,CASSPGVLEQYF,TGTGCCAGCAGCCCAGGGGTCTTAGAGCAGTACTTC
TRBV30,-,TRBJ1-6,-,CAWHVPGELNSPLHF,TGTGCCTGGCACGTTCCGGGGGAGTTAAATTCACCCCTCCACTTT
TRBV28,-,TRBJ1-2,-,CASSPRAFGGYGYTF,TGTGCCAGCAGTCCCAGGGCCTTCGGCGGCTATGGCTACACCTTC
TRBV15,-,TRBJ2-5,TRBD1,CATSTRTGAETQYF,TGTGCCACCAGCACCCGGACAGGGGCTGAGACCCAGTACTTC
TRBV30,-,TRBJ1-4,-,CAWSARAPTNEKLFF,TGTGCCTGGAGTGCGAGGGCTCCAACTAATGAAAAACTGTTTTTT
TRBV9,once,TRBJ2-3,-,CASSVGTSSDTQYF,TGTGCCAGCAGCGTAGGGACTTCCTCAGATACGCAGTATTTT
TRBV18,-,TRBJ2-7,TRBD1,CASSNQGRGIHEQYF,TGTGCCAGCTCAAACCAGGGCAGGGGGATCCACGAGCAGTACTTC
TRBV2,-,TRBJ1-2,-,CASSVTGQTHGYTF,TGTGCCAGCAGTGTAACAGGGCAGACCCATGGCTACACCTTC
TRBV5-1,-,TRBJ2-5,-,CASSQGHSGRETQYF,TGCGCCAGCAGCCAGGGACATTCAGGACGGGAGACCCAGTACTTC
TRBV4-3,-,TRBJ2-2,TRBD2,CASRPAGVFTGELFF,TGCGCCAGCCGGCCAGCGGGAGTTTTCACCGGGGAGCTGTTTTTT
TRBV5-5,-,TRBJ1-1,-,CASSLAQMNTEAFF,TGTGCCAGCAGCTTGGCTCAGATGAACACTGAAGCTTTCTTT
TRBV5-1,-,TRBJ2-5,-,CASSLVGVQETQYF,TGCGCCAGCAGCTTGGTAGGGGTCCAAGAGACCCAGTACTTC
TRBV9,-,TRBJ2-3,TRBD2,CASSVTSGGTDTQYF,TGTGCCAGCAGCGTTACTAGCGGGGGCACAGATACGCAGTATTTT
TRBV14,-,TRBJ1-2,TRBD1,CASSQDQGDYGYTF,TGTGCCAGCAGCCAAGACCAGGGGGACTATGGCTACACCTTC
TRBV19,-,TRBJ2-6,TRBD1,CASCPGQGAWSGANVLTF,TGTGCCAGTTGTCCAGGGCAGGGGGCTTGGTCTGGGGCCAACGTCCTGACTTTC
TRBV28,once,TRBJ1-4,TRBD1,CASSSTGTANEKLFF,TGTGCCAGCAGTTCAACCGGGACAGCTAATGAAAAACTGTTTTTT
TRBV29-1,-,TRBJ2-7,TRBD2,CSVKWASGRASYEQYF,TGCAGCGTGAAATGGGCTAGCGGGAGGGCCTCCTACGAGCAGTACTTC
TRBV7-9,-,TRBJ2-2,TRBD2,CASSAPPGTSGGELFF,TGTGCCAGCAGCGCCCCCCCCGGGACTAGTGGTGGGGAGCTGTTTTTT
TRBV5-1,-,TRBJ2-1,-,CASSFRQDFSYNEQFF,TGCGCCAGCAGCTTCCGACAGGACTTCTCCTACAATGAGCAGTTCTTC
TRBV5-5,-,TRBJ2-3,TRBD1,CASRTGQRTDTQYF,TGTGCCAGCAGAACGGGACAGCGCACAGATACGCAGTATTTT
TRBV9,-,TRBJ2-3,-,CASSSRETDTQYF,TGTGCCAGCAGCTCCCGGGAGACAGATACGCAGTATTTT
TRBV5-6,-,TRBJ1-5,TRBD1,CASSFGTGGALAPQHF,TGTGCCAGCAGCTTCGGGACAGGGGGCGCTTTGGCGCCCCAGCATTTT
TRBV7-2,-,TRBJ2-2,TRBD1,CASSLGRAGGLGGELFF,TGTGCCAGCAGCTTAGGGCGGGCAGGGGGCCTTGGCGGGGAGCTGTTTTTT
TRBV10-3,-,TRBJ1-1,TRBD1,CAISETGGTEAFF,TGTGCCATCAGTGAAACAGGGGGCACTGAAGCTTTCTTT
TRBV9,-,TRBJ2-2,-,CASSWRVLNTGELFF,TGTGCCAGCAGCTGGAGGGTTCTCAACACCGGGGAGCTGTTTTTT
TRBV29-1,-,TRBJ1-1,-,CSVVRGRSTEAFF,TGCAGCGTTGTTCGGGGAAGGTCCACTGAAGCTTTCTTT
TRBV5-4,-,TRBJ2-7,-,CASSWVVGGPTYEQYF,TGTGCCAGCAGCTGGGTTGTCGGGGGGCCGACCTACGAGCAGTACTTC
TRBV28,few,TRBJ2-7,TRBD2,CASTTGGSSYEQYF,TGTGCCAGCACCACGGGGGGGAGCTCCTACGAGCAGTACTTC
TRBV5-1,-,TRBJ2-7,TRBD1,CASRETGSPSYEQYF,TGCGCCAGCAGGGAGACAGGGTCGCCCTCCTACGAGCAGTACTTC
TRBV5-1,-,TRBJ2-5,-,CASSPPGVGQETQYF,TGCGCCAGCAGCCCCCCAGGGGTGGGCCAAGAGACCCAGTACTTC
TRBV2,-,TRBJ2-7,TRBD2,CASSLLAGEQYF,TGTGCCAGCAGTCTATTAGCGGGCGAGCAGTACTTC
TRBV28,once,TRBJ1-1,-,CASSPGIANTEAFF,TGTGCCAGCAGTCCAGGGATAGCGAACACTGAAGCTTTCTTT
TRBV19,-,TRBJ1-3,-,CAGASQFLRNTIYF,TGTGCCGGGGCCAGCCAGTTCCTTAGAAACACCATATATTTT
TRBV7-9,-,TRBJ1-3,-,CASSLEDSRGVSGNTIYF,TGTGCCAGCAGCTTAGAGGACAGCCGAGGGGTCTCTGGAAACACCATATATTTT
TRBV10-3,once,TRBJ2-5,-,CAISEGAGETQYF,TGTGCCATCAGTGAAGGGGCCGGGGAGACCCAGTACTTC
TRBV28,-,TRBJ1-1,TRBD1,CASSPDRGRGVNTEAFF,TGTGCCAGCAGTCCGGACAGGGGACGAGGGGTGAACACTGAAGCTTTCTTT
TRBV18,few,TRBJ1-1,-,CASSPGQGRGGTEAFF,TGTGCCAGCTCACCCGGGCAGGGTAGGGGAGGGACTGAAGCTTTCTTT
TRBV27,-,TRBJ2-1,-,CASSLGAGRSSDEQFF,TGTGCCAGCAGTTTGGGGGCGGGCCGGTCTTCCGATGAGCAGTTCTTC